The 31 T cell receptor beta chains in this list originate from one sample, sequenced in a study of shared clonotypes between healthy human individuals. Naive CD8 cells, CD45RO-negative and positively selected for CCR7, excluded terminally differentiated effector memory CD45RA+ cells. The data were produced by immunoSEQ multiplex PCR, yet TCRdb's version contains in-frame clones alone and is incomplete. The sample carries some 600,000 clones, approximately 96% recorded once. Sequences were obtained from naive CD8+ T cells sorted from blood. The origin of the receptors is a woman aged 30 to 39 in good health.

Note on this clone: Relative to the germline gene, one junction end is altered; a read error may explain this. The chain couples TRBV20-1 to TRBJ1-2; D might be TRBD1 (6 bases). Germline CDR1 DFQATT, CDR2 SNEGSKA (reference sequence). The CDR3 is 11 amino acids. CDR3 region: CNARGEHGYTF. For the CDR3, the DNA is TGCAATGCTAGGGGGGAACATGGCTACACCTTC.

The V gene is TRBV27, the J gene TRBJ2-7; possibly TRBD1 for D (5 bases). The V gene lost 1 base and the J gene lost 1 base, with 8 bases spanning the gap. The germline CDR1 and CDR2 sequences are MNHEY and SMNVEV (reference sequence). CDR3 length: 14 residues. CDR3 sequence: CASSLFQGSYEQYF. The CDR3 region has the DNA TGTGCCAGCAGTTTATTTCAGGGTTCCTACGAGCAGTACTTC.

The CDR3 spells CASSLVSRRTGELFF. The CDR3 nucleotides read TGTGCCAGCAGCTTAGTATCCAGGCGGACCGGGGAGCTGTTTTTT. The V gene is TRBV7-6, the J gene TRBJ2-2; no clear D gene. This CDR3 spans 15 amino acids. The V end lost 1 base, the J end lost 5 bases, and 11 bases lay between the germline ends. The germline CDR1 and CDR2 sequences are SGHVS and FNYEAQ.

J is TRBJ2-7 and V is TRBV9; D may be TRBD1 or TRBD2 (5 bases each). Germline CDR1 is SGDLS and CDR2 is YYNGEE. The CDR3 runs to 15 residues. Trimming left V 0 bases short and J 0 bases short, with 10 bases between. The DNA of the CDR3 is TGTGCCAGCAGCGTAGGTCCCGGGACCTCCTACGAGCAGTACTTC. This encodes CASSVGPGTSYEQYF.

Concerning this clone itself: One end of the junction varies from germline; a read error may be responsible. The rearrangement uses TRBV4-1 and TRBJ2-3; 12 bases fit TRBD2. The CDR3 consists of 18 residues. Germline CDR1 reads MGHRA; CDR2 reads YSYEKL. In nucleotides, the CDR3 is TGCGCCAGCAACCAACAGCCAGGACTAGCGGGAAGCACAGATACGCAGTATTTT. It yields the protein CASNQQPGLAGSTDTQYF.

The rearrangement joins TRBV19 to TRBJ1-5; TRBD1 might be the D (5 bases). V lost 3 bases, J lost 2 bases, and 14 bases lay in between. The CDR3 sequence is 16 residues long. Germline CDR1 and CDR2: LNHDA and SQIVND (reference sequence). CDR3 region: CASSIGAGTGNQPQHF. CDR3 DNA: TGTGCCAGTAGTATCGGGGCAGGGACCGGCAATCAGCCCCAGCATTTT.

V and J are TRBV4-1 and TRBJ2-2, with D possibly TRBD2 on 5 matching bases. The V gene lost 3 bases and the J gene lost 7 bases, with 27 bases spanning the gap. In germline, CDR1 is MGHRA, CDR2 YSYEKL. The CDR3 length is 19 residues. This CDR3 is CASSQTMYSEHSGNGELFF. CDR3 bases: TGCGCCAGCAGCCAGACTATGTACAGCGAACATTCGGGTAACGGGGAGCTGTTTTTT.

The chain links TRBV19 to TRBJ1-2, with D perhaps matching TRBD1 (5 bases). This CDR3 region has 13 residues. V shed 5 bases and J shed 7 bases, with 14 bases lying between them. Germline V gives CDR1 LNHDA, CDR2 SQIVND (reference sequence). This CDR3 reads CASSPGLRSGYTF. In nucleotides, the CDR3 is TGTGCCAGTAGTCCAGGGTTAAGGTCTGGCTACACCTTC.

This chain connects TRBV7-8 to TRBJ2-1; a possible D gene is TRBD2 (7 bases). V lost 5 bases and J lost 8, with 25 bases in between. Germline loops: CDR1 SGHVS, CDR2 FQNEAQ. The CDR3 extends over 17 amino acids. The DNA for the CDR3 is TGTGCCAGCAGCCCCTCCTTAGGGGGAGGGCCGACGGATGAGCAGTTCTTC. It translates to CASSPSLGGGPTDEQFF.

The chain uses TRBV28 and TRBJ1-5; D uncertain. The CDR3 has 12 amino acids. Germline CDR1 and CDR2: MDHEN and SYDVKM. The ends were cut back, 4 bases at V and 4 bases at J, with 5 bases in the middle. As DNA, the CDR3 is TGTGCCAGCAGTTCGACAAATCAGCCCCAGCATTTT. Amino acids: CASSSTNQPQHF.

The V call is TRBV15, the J call TRBJ2-1; TRBD1 might be the D (5 bases). V was trimmed by 9 bases and J by 8 bases, leaving 11 bases between them. Germline V gene data show CDR1 as LNHNV and CDR2 as YYDKDF (reference sequence). The CDR3 extends over 11 amino acids. This chain's CDR3 is CATNLGDEQFF. The DNA for the CDR3 is TGTGCCACTAATTTAGGGGATGAGCAGTTCTTC.

The chain has TRBV27 and TRBJ1-6, with unresolved D. CDR1 MNHEY and CDR2 SMNVEV come from the germline V gene (reference sequence). The CDR3 sequence is 16 residues long. Trimming cost V 1 base and J 4 bases, with 11 bases left between them. The DNA of the CDR3 is TGTGCCAGCAGTTTATTTCCGCAAAATTATAATTCACCCCTCCACTTT. Translation gives CASSLFPQNYNSPLHF.

In DNA form, the CDR3 reads TGTGCCAGCAGGGAGGGAGGGAACTCCCAAGAGACCCAGTACTTC. Its protein is CASREGGNSQETQYF. This chain connects TRBV5-4 to TRBJ2-5, with 7 bases that match TRBD2. With V trimmed by 5 bases and J by 1 base, 8 bases remained unmatched. Germline values: CDR1 SGHNT, CDR2 YYREEE (reference sequence). The CDR3 has 15 residues.

The chain couples TRBV4-1 to TRBJ2-1; D gene unclear. The V end was cut by 4 bases, the J end by 4 bases, with 14 bases between. The CDR3 is made up of 15 amino acids. From germline, CDR1 is MGHRA and CDR2 YSYEKL. CDR3 residues: CASSPSRTAYNEQFF. The CDR3 DNA sequence: TGCGCCAGCAGCCCTTCCCGGACGGCTTACAATGAGCAGTTCTTC.

The CDR3 nucleotides are TGTGCCAGCAGCTTAGGGGCGGGAGTTGGGTACGAGCAGTACTTC. Its protein is CASSLGAGVGYEQYF. The chain links TRBV13 to TRBJ2-7, with TRBD2 identical over 7 bases. This CDR3 region has 15 residues. CDR1 is PRHDT and CDR2 is FYEKMQ in the germline V gene (reference sequence). With V trimmed by 0 bases and J by 4 bases, 6 bases remained unmatched.

The chain combines TRBV11-2 with TRBJ2-3; a possible D gene is TRBD1 (5 bases). Germline V gives CDR1 SGHAT, CDR2 FQNNGV. The CDR3 spans 15 residues. V was cut by 1 base and J by 5 bases, with 13 bases left in between. Here the CDR3 reads CASSLVGPKVDTQYF. The CDR3 DNA reads as TGTGCCAGCAGCTTAGTGGGGCCGAAGGTAGATACGCAGTATTTT.

This sequence joins TRBV28 and TRBJ2-7; 8 bases fit TRBD2. There are 16 residues in the CDR3. The J segment lost 5 bases and the V segment lost 5 bases, leaving 14 bases of the junction unmatched. Germline lookup yields CDR1 MDHEN and CDR2 SYDVKM. CDR3 in DNA: TGTGCCAGCAGTCGCTTTGGAGCGGGAGTTCGGGACGAGCAGTACTTC. This sequence encodes CASSRFGAGVRDEQYF.

This chain links TRBV19 with TRBJ2-3; a weak D match, TRBD1 (5 bases). The CDR3 loop spans 12 amino acids. Per germline, CDR1 LNHDA and CDR2 SQIVND (reference sequence). Trimming stripped 3 bases from V and 5 bases from J, with 6 bases between. The CDR3 coding sequence is TGTGCCAGTAGTATGGGGCTAGATACGCAGTATTTT. Translating it yields CASSMGLDTQYF.

As DNA, the CDR3 is TGTGCCATCTACTCCGGGGGAAGCACAGATACGCAGTATTTT. Amino acid sequence: CAIYSGGSTDTQYF. The gene calls are TRBV10-3 and TRBJ2-3; perhaps TRBD2 as D (6 bases). The germline V and J ends were trimmed by 8 bases and 0 bases, with 12 bases remaining between them. This CDR3 is 14 amino acids long. CDR1 is ENHRY, CDR2 SYGVKD, per germline.

The chain has TRBV7-9 and TRBJ2-3; D not certain. The V and J ends lost 1 base and 1 base respectively, with 15 bases between them. CDR1 SEHNR and CDR2 FQNEAQ come from the germline V gene (reference sequence). CDR3 size: 17 residues. The CDR3 nucleotides read TGTGCCAGCAGCTTAGAAGAAGGGATCGTGGGCACAGATACGCAGTATTTT. Amino acid sequence: CASSLEEGIVGTDTQYF.

The V and J genes are TRBV7-9 and TRBJ2-2; tentative D call: TRBD2 (6 bases). V lost 7 bases, J lost 5 bases, and 14 bases lay in between. The CDR3 covers 14 residues. The V gene's germline CDR1 is SEHNR and CDR2 FQNEAQ (reference sequence). CDR3 nucleotides: TGTGCCAGCAACCCCTCGGAGGGGACCGGGGAGCTGTTTTTT. Its translation: CASNPSEGTGELFF. Full variable domain (rest looked up from reference TRBV7-9 and TRBJ2-2): DTGVSQNPRHKITKRGQNVTFRCDPISEHNRLYWYRQTLGQGPEFLTYFQNEAQLEKSRLLSDRFSAERPKGSFSTLEIQRTEQGDSAMYLCASNPSEGTGELFFGEGSRLTVL.

This chain joins TRBV7-7 and TRBJ2-2, with TRBD2 matching over 7 bases. The CDR3 runs 15 residues. Germline lookup yields CDR1 SSHAT and CDR2 FNYEAQ (reference sequence). The J segment lost 7 bases and the V segment lost 3 bases, leaving 8 bases of the junction unmatched. CDR3 loop: CASSFGGGPGGELFF. The CDR3 nucleotides are TGTGCCAGCAGCTTTGGCGGGGGTCCGGGCGGGGAGCTGTTTTTT. Full variable domain (rest looked up from reference TRBV7-7 and TRBJ2-2): GAGVSQSPRYKVTKRGQDVTLRCDPISSHATLYWYQQALGQGPEFLTYFNYEAQPDKSGLPSDRFSAERPEGSISTLTIQRTEQRDSAMYRCASSFGGGPGGELFFGEGSRLTVL.

In the case of this clone: This same CDR3 is encoded by further DNA sequences in the sample. V and J are TRBV9 and TRBJ2-2; D gene ambiguous. With 0 bases removed from V and 5 bases from J, the gap between germline ends came to 5 bases. The CDR3 is made up of 13 amino acids. Looked up from germline, CDR1 is SGDLS and CDR2 is YYNGEE. The CDR3 region is CASSVGDTGELFF. As DNA, the CDR3 is TGTGCCAGCAGCGTAGGAGATACCGGGGAGCTGTTTTTT. The variable domain in full, with the rest retrieved from reference TRBV9 and TRBJ2-2, is DSGVTQTPKHLITATGQRVTLRCSPRSGDLSVYWYQQSLDQGLQFLIQYYNGEERAKGNILERFSAQQFPDLHSELNLSSLELGDSALYFCASSVGDTGELFFGEGSRLTVL.

This chain connects TRBV7-3 to TRBJ2-7, with D unresolved. V shed 3 bases and J shed 5 bases, with 5 bases lying between them. Germline V gives CDR1 SGHTA, CDR2 FQGTGA. The CDR3 extends over 11 amino acids. Here the CDR3 reads CASSFSDEQYF. The CDR3 DNA reads as TGTGCCAGCAGCTTTTCCGACGAGCAGTACTTC.

In its sample, this clone was seen once. The V gene is TRBV5-8, the J gene TRBJ2-5, with 9 positions matching TRBD1. The length of the CDR3 is 15 residues. The V gene end was trimmed by 4 bases and the J gene end by 10 bases; junction bases not matched to a gene: 14. From germline, CDR1 is SGHTS and CDR2 YDEGEE. The CDR3: CASSGDRGDLVNQYF. CDR3 sequence (DNA): TGTGCCAGCAGCGGAGACAGGGGGGATTTGGTGAACCAGTACTTC.

In the case of this clone: The same CDR3 is also encoded by other DNA sequences in this sample. CDR3 DNA sequence: TGTGCCAGCAGCTTAGGGGGCTCTGAAGCTTTCTTT. It codes for CASSLGGSEAFF. V and J are TRBV7-9 and TRBJ1-1; D perhaps matches TRBD1 (5 bases). With 1 base removed from V and 6 bases from J, the gap between germline ends came to 6 bases. Germline CDR1 is SEHNR and CDR2 is FQNEAQ (reference sequence). The CDR3 consists of 12 residues.

This clone was observed a single time. V usage is TRBV7-3 and J usage is TRBJ2-3; 11 positions match TRBD2. The length of the CDR3 is 15 residues. The V and J ends lost 6 bases and 6 bases, in that order; junction bases with no gene match: 8. Looked up from germline, CDR1 is SGHTA and CDR2 is FQGTGA. The CDR3 DNA reads TGTGCCAGCAGTAGCCTAGCGGGAGGTTACGATACGCAGTATTTT. Translation gives CASSSLAGGYDTQYF.

Regarding this clone: At one boundary the junction diverges from the germline segment, which might be a read error. V is TRBV13 and J is TRBJ2-2; D is perhaps TRBD2 (5 bases). The CDR3 totals 15 residues. CDR1 and CDR2 (germline): PRHDT, FYEKMQ (reference sequence). Here the CDR3 reads CASSQDRGLAGELFF. CDR3 sequence (DNA): TGCGCCAGCAGCCAAGATAGAGGGTTGGCCGGGGAGCTGTTTTTT.

The J gene is TRBJ2-4, the V gene TRBV30; TRBD1 matches 8 bases. Germline trimming cut 4 bases from V and 0 bases from J; bases unmatched to any gene: 11. The germline V gene has CDR1 GTSNPN and CDR2 SVGIG (reference sequence). The CDR3 is 17 residues long. The CDR3 region is CAWNGVGQALAKNIQYF. The CDR3, as DNA: TGTGCCTGGAACGGGGTGGGACAGGCACTAGCCAAAAACATTCAGTACTTC.

The chain joins TRBV28 to TRBJ2-7, with 10 bases that match TRBD2. J gave up 2 bases and V 5 bases, and 9 bases lay outside the gene matches. The CDR3 has 16 residues. Germline CDR1 and CDR2: MDHEN and SYDVKM. The chain's CDR3 is CASSGRGLADPYEQYF. DNA of the CDR3: TGTGCCAGCAGTGGTCGAGGACTAGCGGACCCCTACGAGCAGTACTTC.

The rearrangement uses TRBV28 and TRBJ1-2, with unresolved D. V was clipped by 5 bases and J by 2 bases, with 12 bases between them. The germline V gene has CDR1 MDHEN and CDR2 SYDVKM. There are 14 residues in the CDR3. The CDR3 sequence is CASSHPDGNYGYTF. The CDR3 region has the DNA TGTGCCAGCAGTCACCCAGACGGAAACTATGGCTACACCTTC.